Listed here are 9 T cell receptor beta chains from one sample, sequenced in a study of T cells in localized non-small cell lung cancer. The data were produced by immunoSEQ multiplex PCR, yet TCRdb's version contains in-frame clones alone and is incomplete. The sample consists of about 7,900 clones, about 94% of them appearing once. The sequences come from peripheral blood, collected before any cancer treatment. Receptors were obtained from a woman aged 40 to 75 with stage I lung adenocarcinoma.

The chain combines TRBV11-2 with TRBJ2-6; no clear D gene. In germline, CDR1 is SGHAT, CDR2 FQNNGV. This CDR3 region has 13 residues. V was trimmed by 7 bases and J by 2 bases, leaving 6 bases between them. CDR3 DNA sequence: TGTGCCAGCATGCTAACTGGGGCCAACGTCCTGACTTTC. Translating it yields CASMLTGANVLTF.

The CDR3 loop reads CASSLLGSGGPETQYF. The CDR3 DNA sequence: TGTGCCAGCAGCTTATTGGGTAGCGGGGGGCCGGAGACCCAGTACTTC. The chain couples TRBV7-3 to TRBJ2-5; the match to TRBD2 covers 10 bases. In germline, CDR1 is SGHTA, CDR2 FQGTGA. V shed 2 bases, J shed 5 bases, and the junction held 8 bases outside the gene matches. There are 16 residues in the CDR3. Filled out from reference TRBV7-3 and TRBJ2-5, the complete variable domain reads GAGVSQTPSNKVTEKGKYVELRCDPISGHTALYWYRQSLGQGPEFLIYFQGTGAADDSGLPNDRFFAVRPEGSVSTLKIQRTERGDSAVYLCASSLLGSGGPETQYFGPGTRLLVL.

This chain links TRBV6-1 with TRBJ1-3; TRBD1 agrees at 9 bases. This CDR3 contains 14 residues. Trimming cost V 10 bases and J 2 bases; bases outside gene matches: 6. Germline-derived CDR1 and CDR2 are MNHNS and SASEGT. The CDR3 sequence is CATWDRVTGNTIYF. CDR3 in DNA: TGTGCCACCTGGGACAGGGTCACTGGAAACACCATATATTTT.

This sequence joins TRBV7-9 and TRBJ1-5, with TRBD1 matching 7 bases. The germline V gene has CDR1 SEHNR and CDR2 FQNEAQ (reference sequence). Unmatched junction bases numbered 8, after V lost 5 bases and J lost 7 bases. The CDR3 is 14 amino acids. The CDR3 nucleotides are TGTGCCAGCAGCCCTACAGGGGCAGGGCAGCCCCAGCATTTT. Protein product: CASSPTGAGQPQHF.

This rearrangement joins TRBV9 to TRBJ2-5; perhaps D is TRBD1 or TRBD2 (5 bases each). V lost 4 bases and J lost 5, with 21 bases in between. CDR3 length: 16 residues. The germline V gene has CDR1 SGDLS and CDR2 YYNGEE. CDR3 nucleotides: TGTGCCAGCAGCTCCCGAGGGCCCGGGGCAAGGGAGACCCAGTACTTC. Protein sequence: CASSSRGPGARETQYF. The entire variable domain, with the rest obtained from reference TRBV9 and TRBJ2-5, is as follows: DSGVTQTPKHLITATGQRVTLRCSPRSGDLSVYWYQQSLDQGLQFLIQYYNGEERAKGNILERFSAQQFPDLHSELNLSSLELGDSALYFCASSSRGPGARETQYFGPGTRLLVL.

The V and J genes are TRBV11-2 and TRBJ2-1; 8 bases match TRBD2. This CDR3 has 16 residues. The junction had 5 bases not matched to a gene; V was cut back by 4 bases and J by 0 bases. CDR1 is SGHAT, CDR2 FQNNGV, per germline. CDR3 region: CASSSYSGNSYNEQFF. The CDR3 bases are TGTGCCAGCAGCTCGTATAGCGGGAACTCCTACAATGAGCAGTTCTTC.

This clone has a single count. The chain carries TRBV6-1 and TRBJ2-5, with TRBD1 matching 7 bases. Germline V CDR1 and CDR2: MNHNS, SASEGT. The CDR3 extends over 15 amino acids. Germline trimming cut 6 bases from V and 3 bases from J; bases unmatched to any gene: 10. CDR3 amino acids: CASSLEGDRKETQYF. In DNA form, the CDR3 reads TGTGCCAGCAGCCTCGAAGGGGACAGAAAAGAGACCCAGTACTTC.

J is TRBJ2-3 and V is TRBV11-2; possible D gene TRBD2, 5 bases. Per germline, CDR1 SGHAT and CDR2 FQNNGV. Trimming removed 5 bases at V and 2 bases at J, with 11 bases between. The length of the CDR3 is 14 residues. The CDR3 spells CASSIGLSTDTQYF. CDR3 bases: TGTGCCAGCAGCATCGGACTTTCCACAGATACGCAGTATTTT. Based on the CDR3 plus reference TRBV11-2 and TRBJ2-3, the full variable domain is EAGVAQSPRYKIIEKRQSVAFWCNPISGHATLYWYQQILGQGPKLLIQFQNNGVVDDSQLPKDRFSAERLKGVDSTLKIQPAKLEDSAVYLCASSIGLSTDTQYFGPGTRLTVL.

The V call is TRBV6-6, the J call TRBJ1-2; TRBD1 aligns across 7 bases. V gave up 6 bases and J gave up 8 bases; unmatched junction bases: 18. The CDR3 runs 16 residues. Per the germline V gene, CDR1 is MNHNY and CDR2 is SVGAGI (reference sequence). The CDR3 DNA sequence: TGTGCCAGCAGAAGTCCCCGTGACCGACAGGGTATAGGCTACACCTTC. Amino acids: CASRSPRDRQGIGYTF.